Following are 8 T cell receptor beta chains from one sample sequenced in a study of OX40 agonist ivuxolimab in advanced cancers. Profiling relied on immunoSEQ multiplex PCR, and the TCRdb table lists in-frame clones only, not all of them. The sample lists approximately 99,000 clones, 95% to 96% seen once, with just over 2% in the top ten. This material consisted of CD4+ or CD8+ T cells sorted from blood, taken in a trial of the OX40 agonist ivuxolimab. The receptor source for this set is an adult with an advanced solid tumor such as melanoma, head and neck, liver or kidney cancer.

The CDR3 spells CASSIGTDYEQYF. CDR3 DNA sequence: TGTGCCAGTAGTATAGGGACGGACTACGAGCAGTACTTC. The J gene is TRBJ2-7, the V gene TRBV19; D not certain. This CDR3 region has 13 residues. V lost 1 base, J lost 3 bases, and 7 bases lay in between. Looked up from germline, CDR1 is LNHDA and CDR2 is SQIVND (reference sequence).

J is TRBJ2-7 and V is TRBV5-6, with 7 bases lining up with TRBD1. This CDR3 spans 14 amino acids. V shed 3 bases and J 3 bases; nucleotides not matched to a gene: 6. Germline V gene sequence: CDR1 SGHDT, CDR2 YYEEEE. Here the CDR3 reads CASSYRDRHYEQYF. DNA for the CDR3: TGTGCCAGCAGCTACCGGGACAGACACTACGAGCAGTACTTC.

The chain uses TRBV21-1 and TRBJ2-4; the table's D gene call, TRBD2, was not cross checked with the DNA. TRBV21-1 is shown as a pseudogene. The CDR3 contains 19 residues. The CDR3 sequence is CASSKRSSGGFLTKNIQYF. The CDR3 region has the DNA TGTGCCAGCAGCAAACGCTCCTCGGGGGGGTTTTTGACCAAAAACATTCAGTACTTC.

The chain employs TRBV5-6 and TRBJ1-1; D is ambiguous. CDR1 is SGHDT and CDR2 is YYEEEE in the germline V gene. Trimming removed 0 bases from V and 6 bases from J, with 3 bases in between. This CDR3 region has 11 residues. The CDR3 reads CASSLEAEAFF. Written as DNA, the CDR3 is TGTGCCAGCAGCTTGGAGGCTGAAGCTTTCTTT.

V usage is TRBV15 and J usage is TRBJ1-1; D is unclear. CDR3 length: 15 amino acids. V lost 0 bases and J lost 1, with 9 bases in between. CDR1 is LNHNV, CDR2 YYDKDF, per germline (reference sequence). The chain's CDR3 is CATSREGIWNTEAFF. The CDR3 nucleotides are TGTGCCACCAGCAGAGAAGGGATCTGGAACACTGAAGCTTTCTTT.

The chain is built from TRBV7-9 and TRBJ1-5; D not certain. V lost 3 bases, J lost 0 bases, and 3 bases lay in between. CDR1 is SEHNR and CDR2 is FQNEAQ in the germline V gene (reference sequence). This CDR3 contains 13 residues. CDR3 nucleotide sequence: TGTGCCAGCAGCTTGTTTAGCAATCAGCCCCAGCATTTT. Its protein product is CASSLFSNQPQHF.

This chain joins TRBV6-6 and TRBJ2-7; D perhaps matches TRBD2 (5 bases). V lost 6 bases to trimming and J lost 8 bases, with 17 bases between them. The CDR3 is made up of 13 amino acids. The V gene's germline CDR1 is MNHNY and CDR2 SVGAGI (reference sequence). CDR3 loop: CASSYREGVQQYF. The DNA for the CDR3 is TGTGCCAGCAGCTACCGCGAGGGAGTGCAGCAGTACTTC.

The V gene is TRBV7-9, the J gene TRBJ2-5, with D possibly being TRBD2 (6 bases). Trimming removed 5 bases at V and 3 bases at J, with 19 bases between. The germline CDR1 and CDR2 sequences are SEHNR and FQNEAQ (reference sequence). CDR3 length equals 16 residues. Written as DNA, the CDR3 is TGTGCCAGCAGCCCAATAGGGGCATCGGGGGAAGAGACCCAGTACTTC. Translated, it gives CASSPIGASGEETQYF.